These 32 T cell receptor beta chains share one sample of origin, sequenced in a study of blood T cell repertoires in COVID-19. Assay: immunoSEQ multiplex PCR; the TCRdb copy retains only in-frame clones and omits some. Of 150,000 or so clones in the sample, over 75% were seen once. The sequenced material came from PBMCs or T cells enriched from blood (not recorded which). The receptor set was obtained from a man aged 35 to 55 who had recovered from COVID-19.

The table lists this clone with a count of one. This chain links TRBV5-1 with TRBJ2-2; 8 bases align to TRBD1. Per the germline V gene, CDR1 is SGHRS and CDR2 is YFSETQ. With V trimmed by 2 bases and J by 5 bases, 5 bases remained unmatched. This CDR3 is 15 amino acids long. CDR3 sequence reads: CASSFDRGRTGELFF. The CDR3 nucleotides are TGCGCCAGCAGCTTCGACAGGGGAAGGACCGGGGAGCTGTTTTTT.

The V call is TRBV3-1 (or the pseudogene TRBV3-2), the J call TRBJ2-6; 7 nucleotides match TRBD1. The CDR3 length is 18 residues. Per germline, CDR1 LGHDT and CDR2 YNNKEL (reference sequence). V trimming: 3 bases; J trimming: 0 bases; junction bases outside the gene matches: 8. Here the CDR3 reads CASSHRGQDSSGANVLTF. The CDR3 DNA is TGTGCCAGCAGCCATAGAGGACAGGACAGCTCTGGGGCCAACGTCCTGACTTTC.

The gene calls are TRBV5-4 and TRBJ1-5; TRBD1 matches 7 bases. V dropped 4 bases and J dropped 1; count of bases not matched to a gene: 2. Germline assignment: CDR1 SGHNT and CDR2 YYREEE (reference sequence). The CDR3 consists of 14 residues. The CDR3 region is CASSQTGSNQPQHF. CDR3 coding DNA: TGTGCCAGCAGCCAGACAGGGAGCAATCAGCCCCAGCATTTT.

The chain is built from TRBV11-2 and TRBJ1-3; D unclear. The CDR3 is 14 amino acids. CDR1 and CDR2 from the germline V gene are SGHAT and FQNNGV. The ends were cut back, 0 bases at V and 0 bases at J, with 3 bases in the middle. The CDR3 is CASSLDFSGNTIYF. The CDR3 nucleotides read TGTGCCAGCAGCTTAGACTTCTCTGGAAACACCATATATTTT.

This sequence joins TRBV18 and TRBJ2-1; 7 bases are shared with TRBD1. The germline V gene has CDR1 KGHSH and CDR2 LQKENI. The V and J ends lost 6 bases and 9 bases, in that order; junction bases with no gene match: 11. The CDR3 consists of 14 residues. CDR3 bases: TGTGCCAGCTCGAGCGGACAGGAGAATAGTGAGCAGTTCTTC. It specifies CASSSGQENSEQFF.

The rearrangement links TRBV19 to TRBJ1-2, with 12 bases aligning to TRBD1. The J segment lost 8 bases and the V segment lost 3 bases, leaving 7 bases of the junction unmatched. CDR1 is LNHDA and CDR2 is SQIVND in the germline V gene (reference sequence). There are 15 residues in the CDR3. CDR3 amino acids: CASSIPGQGAVGYTF. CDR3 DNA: TGTGCCAGTAGTATCCCGGGACAGGGGGCGGTCGGCTACACCTTC. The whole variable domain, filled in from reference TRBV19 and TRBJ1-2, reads DGGITQSPKYLFRKEGQNVTLSCEQNLNHDAMYWYRQDPGQGLRLIYYSQIVNDFQKGDIAEGYSVSREKKESFPLTVTSAQKNPTAFYLCASSIPGQGAVGYTFGSGTRLTVV.

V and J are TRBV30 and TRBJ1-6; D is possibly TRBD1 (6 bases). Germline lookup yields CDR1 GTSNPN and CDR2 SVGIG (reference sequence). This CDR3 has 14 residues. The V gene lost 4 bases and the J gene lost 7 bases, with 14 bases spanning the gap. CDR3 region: CAWTTGLGNSPLHF. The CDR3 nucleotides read TGTGCCTGGACCACAGGGTTGGGAAATTCACCCCTCCACTTT. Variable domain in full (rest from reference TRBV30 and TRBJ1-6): SQTIHQWPATLVQPVGSPLSLECTVEGTSNPNLYWYRQAAGRGLQLLFYSVGIGQISSEVPQNLSASRPQDRQFILSSKKLLLSDSGFYLCAWTTGLGNSPLHFGNGTRLTVT.

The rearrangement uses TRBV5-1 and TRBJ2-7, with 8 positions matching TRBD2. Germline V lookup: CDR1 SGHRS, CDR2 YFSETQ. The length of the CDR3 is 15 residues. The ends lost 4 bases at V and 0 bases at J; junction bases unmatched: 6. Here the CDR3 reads CASSLAGFSSYEQYF. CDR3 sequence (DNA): TGCGCCAGCAGCCTAGCGGGCTTCAGCTCCTACGAGCAGTACTTC.

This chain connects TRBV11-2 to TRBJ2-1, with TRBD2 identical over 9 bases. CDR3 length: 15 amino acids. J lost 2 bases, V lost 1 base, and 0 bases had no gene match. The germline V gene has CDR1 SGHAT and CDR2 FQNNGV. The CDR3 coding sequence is TGTGCCAGCAGCTTAGGCGGGGGGGCCTACAATGAGCAGTTCTTC. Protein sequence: CASSLGGGAYNEQFF.

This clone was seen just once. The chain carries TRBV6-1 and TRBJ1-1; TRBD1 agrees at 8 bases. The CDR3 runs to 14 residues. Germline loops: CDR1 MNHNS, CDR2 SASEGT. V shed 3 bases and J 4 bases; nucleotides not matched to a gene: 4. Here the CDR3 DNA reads TGTGCCAGCAGTGAGGTACAGGGGGGCACTGAAGCTTTCTTT. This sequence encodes CASSEVQGGTEAFF.

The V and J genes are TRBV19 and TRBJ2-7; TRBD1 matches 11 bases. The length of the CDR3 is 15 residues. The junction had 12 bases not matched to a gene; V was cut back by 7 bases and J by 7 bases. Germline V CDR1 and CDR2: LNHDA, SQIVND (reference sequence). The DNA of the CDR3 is TGTGCCAGTACCAATGGGGGGACAGGGGGTCGTGAGCAGTACTTC. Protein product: CASTNGGTGGREQYF.

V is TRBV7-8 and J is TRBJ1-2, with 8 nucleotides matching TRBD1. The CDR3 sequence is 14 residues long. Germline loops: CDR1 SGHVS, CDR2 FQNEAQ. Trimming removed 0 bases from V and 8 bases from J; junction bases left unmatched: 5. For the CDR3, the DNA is TGTGCCAGCAGCTTAGCGCGACAGGGGAACGGCTACACCTTC. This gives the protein CASSLARQGNGYTF.

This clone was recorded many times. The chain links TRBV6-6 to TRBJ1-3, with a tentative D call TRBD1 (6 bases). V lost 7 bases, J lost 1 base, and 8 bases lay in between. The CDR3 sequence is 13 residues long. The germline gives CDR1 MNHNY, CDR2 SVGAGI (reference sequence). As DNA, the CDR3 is TGTGCCAGCAACACAGGGTCTGGAAACACCATATATTTT. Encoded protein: CASNTGSGNTIYF.

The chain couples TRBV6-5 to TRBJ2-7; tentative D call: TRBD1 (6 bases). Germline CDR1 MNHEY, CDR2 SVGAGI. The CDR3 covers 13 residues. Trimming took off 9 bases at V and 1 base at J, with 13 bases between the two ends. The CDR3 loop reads CARVPQGSYEQYV. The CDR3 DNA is TGTGCCAGGGTCCCACAGGGATCCTACGAGCAGTACGTC.

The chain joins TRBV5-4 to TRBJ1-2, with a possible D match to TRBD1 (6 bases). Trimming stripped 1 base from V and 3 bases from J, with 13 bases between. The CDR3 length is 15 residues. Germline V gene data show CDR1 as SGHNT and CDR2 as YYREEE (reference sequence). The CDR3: CASSLRTGQYYGYTF. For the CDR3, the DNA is TGTGCCAGCAGCTTGAGAACAGGGCAGTACTATGGCTACACCTTC.

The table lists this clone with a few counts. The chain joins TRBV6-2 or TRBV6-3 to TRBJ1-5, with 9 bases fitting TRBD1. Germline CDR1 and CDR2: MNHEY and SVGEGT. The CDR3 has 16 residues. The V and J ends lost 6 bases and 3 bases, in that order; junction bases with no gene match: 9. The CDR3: CASSSQGQGDNQPQHF. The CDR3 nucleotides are TGTGCCAGCAGCTCCCAGGGACAGGGAGACAATCAGCCCCAGCATTTT.

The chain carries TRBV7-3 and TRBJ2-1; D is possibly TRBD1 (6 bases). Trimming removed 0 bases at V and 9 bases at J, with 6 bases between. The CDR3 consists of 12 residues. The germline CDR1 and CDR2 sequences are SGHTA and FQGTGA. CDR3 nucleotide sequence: TGTGCCAGCAGCTTAACGGGGGCTGAGCAGTTCTTC. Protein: CASSLTGAEQFF.

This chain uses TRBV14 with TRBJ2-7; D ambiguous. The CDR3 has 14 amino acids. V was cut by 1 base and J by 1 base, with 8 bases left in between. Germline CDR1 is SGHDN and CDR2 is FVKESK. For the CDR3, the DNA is TGTGCCAGCAGCCAAGCTGAGTTTTCCTACGAGCAGTACGTC. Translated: CASSQAEFSYEQYV.

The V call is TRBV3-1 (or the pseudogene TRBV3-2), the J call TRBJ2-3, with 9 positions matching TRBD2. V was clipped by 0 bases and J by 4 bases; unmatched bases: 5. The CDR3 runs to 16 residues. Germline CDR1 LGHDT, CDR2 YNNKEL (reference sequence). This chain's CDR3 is CASSQERGGWSDTQYF. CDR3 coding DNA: TGTGCCAGCAGCCAAGAGCGGGGGGGCTGGTCAGATACGCAGTATTTT.

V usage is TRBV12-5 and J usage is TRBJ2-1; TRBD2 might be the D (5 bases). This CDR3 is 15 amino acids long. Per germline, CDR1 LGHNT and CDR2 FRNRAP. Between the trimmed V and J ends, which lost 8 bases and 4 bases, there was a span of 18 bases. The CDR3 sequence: CASRVGELRYNEQFF. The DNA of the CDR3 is TGTGCTAGTAGGGTGGGAGAGCTCAGATACAATGAGCAGTTCTTC.

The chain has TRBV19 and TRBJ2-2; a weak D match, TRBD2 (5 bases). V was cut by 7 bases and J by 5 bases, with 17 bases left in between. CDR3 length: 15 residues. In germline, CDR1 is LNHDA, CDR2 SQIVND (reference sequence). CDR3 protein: CASKLGPQVTGELFF. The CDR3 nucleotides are TGTGCCAGTAAACTAGGTCCCCAAGTGACCGGGGAGCTGTTTTTT. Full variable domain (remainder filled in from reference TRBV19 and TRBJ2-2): DGGITQSPKYLFRKEGQNVTLSCEQNLNHDAMYWYRQDPGQGLRLIYYSQIVNDFQKGDIAEGYSVSREKKESFPLTVTSAQKNPTAFYLCASKLGPQVTGELFFGEGSRLTVL.

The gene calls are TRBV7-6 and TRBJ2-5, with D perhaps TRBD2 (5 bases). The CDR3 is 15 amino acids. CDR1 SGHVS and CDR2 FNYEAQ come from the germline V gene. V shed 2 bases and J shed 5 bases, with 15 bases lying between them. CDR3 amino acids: CASSLSGVSGETQYF. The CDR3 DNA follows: TGTGCCAGCAGCTTATCCGGAGTTTCGGGGGAGACCCAGTACTTC.

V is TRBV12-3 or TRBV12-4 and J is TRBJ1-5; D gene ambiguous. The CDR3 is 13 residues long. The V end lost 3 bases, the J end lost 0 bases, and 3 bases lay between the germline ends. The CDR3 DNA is TGTGCCAGCAGTTTCAATAGCAATCAGCCCCAGCATTTT. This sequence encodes CASSFNSNQPQHF.

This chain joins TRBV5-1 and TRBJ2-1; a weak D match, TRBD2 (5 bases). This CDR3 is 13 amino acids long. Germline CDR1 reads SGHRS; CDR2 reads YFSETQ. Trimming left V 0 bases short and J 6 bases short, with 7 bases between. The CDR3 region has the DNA TGCGCCAGCAGCTTGGGAGGGTTCAATGAGCAGTTCTTC. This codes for CASSLGGFNEQFF.

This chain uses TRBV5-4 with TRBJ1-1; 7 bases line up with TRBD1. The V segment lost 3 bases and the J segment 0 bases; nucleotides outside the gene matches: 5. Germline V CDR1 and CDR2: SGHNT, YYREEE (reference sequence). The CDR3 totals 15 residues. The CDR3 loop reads CASSSWTGVNTEAFF. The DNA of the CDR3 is TGTGCCAGCAGCTCCTGGACAGGAGTGAACACTGAAGCTTTCTTT.

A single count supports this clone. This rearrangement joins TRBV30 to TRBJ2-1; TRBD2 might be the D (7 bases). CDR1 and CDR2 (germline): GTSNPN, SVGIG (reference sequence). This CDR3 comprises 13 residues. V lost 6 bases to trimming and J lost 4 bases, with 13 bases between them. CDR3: CACQKGGYNEQFF. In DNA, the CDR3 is TGTGCCTGTCAGAAGGGGGGGTACAATGAGCAGTTCTTC. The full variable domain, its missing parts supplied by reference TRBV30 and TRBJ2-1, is SQTIHQWPATLVQPVGSPLSLECTVEGTSNPNLYWYRQAAGRGLQLLFYSVGIGQISSEVPQNLSASRPQDRQFILSSKKLLLSDSGFYLCACQKGGYNEQFFGPGTRLTVL.

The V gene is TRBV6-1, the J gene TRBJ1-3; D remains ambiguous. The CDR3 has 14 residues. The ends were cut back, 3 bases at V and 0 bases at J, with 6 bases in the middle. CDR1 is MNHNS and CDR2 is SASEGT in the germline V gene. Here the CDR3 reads CASSELFSGNTIYF. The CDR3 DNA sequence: TGTGCCAGCAGTGAGTTATTCTCTGGAAACACCATATATTTT.

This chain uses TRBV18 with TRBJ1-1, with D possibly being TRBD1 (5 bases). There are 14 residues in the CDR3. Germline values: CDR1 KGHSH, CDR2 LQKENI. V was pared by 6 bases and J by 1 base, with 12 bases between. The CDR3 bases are TGTGCCAGCTCCCCCGACAGACAGAACACTGAAGCTTTCTTT. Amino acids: CASSPDRQNTEAFF.

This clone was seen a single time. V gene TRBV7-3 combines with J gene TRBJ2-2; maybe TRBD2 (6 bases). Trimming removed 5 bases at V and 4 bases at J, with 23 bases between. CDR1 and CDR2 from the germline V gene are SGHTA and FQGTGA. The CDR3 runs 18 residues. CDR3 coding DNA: TGTGCCAGCAGCGTGGGCTGGGGTCCTAGCGCGAGCACCGGGGAGCTGTTTTTT. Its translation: CASSVGWGPSASTGELFF.

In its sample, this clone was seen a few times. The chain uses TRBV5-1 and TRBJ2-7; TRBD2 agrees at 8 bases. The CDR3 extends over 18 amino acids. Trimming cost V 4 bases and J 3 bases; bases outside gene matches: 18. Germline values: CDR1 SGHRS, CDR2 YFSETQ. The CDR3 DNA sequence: TGCGCCAGCAGCGCGGGGGGTACCGGGACCCAGATCCTCTACGAGCAGTACTTC. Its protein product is CASSAGGTGTQILYEQYF.

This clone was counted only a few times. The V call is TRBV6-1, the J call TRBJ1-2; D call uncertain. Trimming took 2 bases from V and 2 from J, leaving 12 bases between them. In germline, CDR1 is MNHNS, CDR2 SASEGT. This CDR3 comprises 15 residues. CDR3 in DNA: TGTGCCAGCAGTGAATTCGAGGCAGCCAACTATGGCTACACCTTC. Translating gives CASSEFEAANYGYTF.

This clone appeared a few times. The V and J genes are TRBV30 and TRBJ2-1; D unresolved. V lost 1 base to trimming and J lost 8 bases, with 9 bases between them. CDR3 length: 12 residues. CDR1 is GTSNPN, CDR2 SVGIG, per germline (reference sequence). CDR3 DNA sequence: TGTGCCTGGAGTGGAGGTAGCCATGAGCAGTTCTTC. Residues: CAWSGGSHEQFF.